The clone carrying this TCR beta chain was recorded only once. The antigen is undetermined. Over several immunoSEQ plates, each subset's genomic DNA was distributed in even portions. Clones were sequenced by immunoSEQ multiplex PCR, and TCRdb holds only the in-frame ones, with some missing. The data show about 2.1 million clones, 90% to 95% seen once. The data belong to a study of shared clonotypes between healthy human individuals. CDR1 is MDHEN, CDR2 SYDVKM, per germline. V lost 7 bases and J 4 bases, leaving 13 bases between the germline ends. The CDR3 length is 13 residues. CD45RO-negative, CCR7-selected cells formed the naive CD8 fraction, which excluded terminally differentiated effector memory CD45RA+ cells. All donors were Caucasian adults living in Nashville, Tennessee. Study-wide points: Clonotype sharing across a few donors was observed for approximately 5% of naive CD4 clonotypes. Naive subsets typically showed greater estimated richness than memory subsets.

The TCR was taken from a young man in good health. Some clones in this sample may be carry-over from other donors' samples. The chain recombines TRBV28 with TRBJ1-2, with D possibly TRBD1 on 5 matching bases. Input material: naive CD8+ T cells from PBMCs. CDR3 coding DNA: TGTGCCAGCAACCAGGGATTCGGCTATGGCTACACCTTC. It is translated as CASNQGFGYGYTF.